The text below deals with one T cell receptor beta chain. Profiled with immunoSEQ multiplex PCR; TCRdb holds only in-frame clones, not every one. The table includes tens of thousands of clones, 75% to 95% detected once. The data derive from a study of early stage breast cancer tumors. This CDR3 comprises 13 residues. Germline V lookup: CDR1 GTSNPN, CDR2 SVGIG (reference sequence). V was cut by 5 bases and J by 5 bases, with 15 bases left in between. The receptor was derived from a person aged 65 to 85 with breast cancer. Material for sequencing was blood. V usage is TRBV30 and J usage is TRBJ1-1; D is possibly TRBD1 (5 bases). The CDR3 DNA reads as TGTGCCTGGGGACACTCCTGGGTTACTGAAGCTTTCTTT. This codes for CAWGHSWVTEAFF.